A single sample gave rise to the 26 T cell receptor beta chains below, sequenced in a study of blood T cell repertoires in COVID-19. TCRdb's table, derived via immunoSEQ multiplex PCR, lists solely in-frame clones and lacks some. The top ten clones hold over 10% of a sample with some 72,000 clones, around 80% of them seen once. The sequencing input was peripheral blood. These receptors were obtained from a middle-aged man with COVID-19, enrolled during active disease.

The V call is TRBV7-9, the J call TRBJ2-1; the D is unclear. This CDR3 region has 14 residues. The germline V and J ends were trimmed by 0 bases and 4 bases, with 7 bases remaining between them. The germline V gene has CDR1 SEHNR and CDR2 FQNEAQ (reference sequence). The CDR3 sequence is CASSLADFYNEQFF. The CDR3 DNA is TGTGCCAGCAGCTTAGCTGACTTTTACAATGAGCAGTTCTTC.

V is TRBV28 and J is TRBJ2-3, with TRBD2 matching over 12 bases. Germline lookup yields CDR1 MDHEN and CDR2 SYDVKM. Trimming at V came to 6 bases and at J to 2 bases, leaving 9 bases not matched to a gene. This CDR3 region has 17 residues. CDR3 DNA sequence: TGTGCCAGCAGCCAGGGACTAGCGGGTTTTTACACAGATACGCAGTATTTT. This sequence encodes CASSQGLAGFYTDTQYF.

The V and J genes are TRBV28 and TRBJ2-1; D possibly corresponds to TRBD1 (5 bases). Looked up from germline, CDR1 is MDHEN and CDR2 is SYDVKM. This CDR3 spans 14 amino acids. V was pared by 4 bases and J by 4 bases, with 11 bases between. The CDR3 nucleotides are TGTGCCAGCAGTTATATAAGACAGTACAATGAGCAGTTCTTC. Translation: CASSYIRQYNEQFF.

In this sample, this clone turned up once. The rearrangement joins TRBV6-1 to TRBJ1-1; D is ambiguous. This CDR3 has 15 residues. The V end lost 1 base, the J end lost 6 bases, and 15 bases lay between the germline ends. Germline-derived CDR1 and CDR2 are MNHNS and SASEGT. Written as DNA, the CDR3 is TGTGCCAGCAGTGAAGGCGGGTGGGAAGGGTCTGAAGCTTTCTTT. This translates into CASSEGGWEGSEAFF.

The genes are TRBV18 and TRBJ2-4, with D maybe TRBD2 (7 bases). From germline, CDR1 is KGHSH and CDR2 LQKENI. This CDR3 is built from 15 residues. Trimming shortened V by 4 bases and J by 8 bases, and 18 bases separated the two germline ends. The CDR3 DNA reads as TGTGCCAGCTCACGGTGGGGGGGCGAAGGAGACATTCAGTACTTC. The encoded protein is CASSRWGGEGDIQYF.

This clone was detected only a few times. V usage is TRBV7-2 and J usage is TRBJ1-5; D might be TRBD1 (6 bases). Trimming removed 3 bases from V and 3 bases from J, with 9 bases in between. The germline gives CDR1 SGHTA, CDR2 FQGNSA. The CDR3 extends over 14 amino acids. The CDR3 DNA follows: TGTGCCAGCAGCTTGACAGGCTCCAATCAGCCCCAGCATTTT. Translated, it gives CASSLTGSNQPQHF. The whole variable domain, filled in from reference TRBV7-2 and TRBJ1-5, reads GAGVSQSPSNKVTEKGKDVELRCDPISGHTALYWYRQSLGQGLEFLIYFQGNSAPDKSGLPSDRFSAERTGGSVSTLTIQRTQQEDSAVYLCASSLTGSNQPQHFGDGTRLSIL.

V usage is TRBV7-3 and J usage is TRBJ2-3, with 9 bases identical to TRBD2. V shed 0 bases, J shed 0 bases, and the junction held 7 bases outside the gene matches. In germline, CDR1 is SGHTA, CDR2 FQGTGA. The CDR3 runs 18 residues. The CDR3 sequence: CASSLTFSGSSSTDTQYF. CDR3 sequence (DNA): TGTGCCAGCAGCTTAACATTTAGCGGGAGCTCTAGCACAGATACGCAGTATTTT.

This chain links TRBV7-3 with TRBJ2-2, with D tentatively TRBD1 (6 bases). CDR1 and CDR2 (germline): SGHTA, FQGTGA. With 5 bases removed from V and 1 base from J, the gap between germline ends came to 11 bases. This CDR3 region has 15 residues. CDR3 sequence (DNA): TGTGCCAGCAGCCCGACAGGTTTGAACACCGGGGAGCTGTTTTTT. Residues: CASSPTGLNTGELFF. Complete variable domain (other parts from reference TRBV7-3 and TRBJ2-2): GAGVSQTPSNKVTEKGKYVELRCDPISGHTALYWYRQSLGQGPEFLIYFQGTGAADDSGLPNDRFFAVRPEGSVSTLKIQRTERGDSAVYLCASSPTGLNTGELFFGEGSRLTVL.

The chain recombines TRBV5-3 with TRBJ2-2; the D gene is possibly TRBD1 (7 bases). TRBV5-3 is sorted into the ORF group, with uncertain function. The CDR3 totals 15 residues. V was trimmed by 4 bases and J by 4 bases, leaving 14 bases between them. CDR3 sequence reads: CARSPPGGFTGELFF. DNA for the CDR3: TGTGCCAGAAGCCCTCCAGGGGGGTTCACCGGGGAGCTGTTTTTT.

The rearrangement joins TRBV3-1 (or the pseudogene TRBV3-2) to TRBJ2-2; 11 positions agree with TRBD2. J was trimmed by 6 bases and V by 8 bases; bases with no gene match: 11. The CDR3 covers 16 residues. Germline V lookup: CDR1 LGHDT, CDR2 YNNKEL (reference sequence). CDR3 coding DNA: TGTGCCAGCGGAACTAGCGGGAGATCGGTAGCCGGGGAGCTGTTTTTT. As protein: CASGTSGRSVAGELFF.

The chain is built from TRBV11-3 and TRBJ2-2; perhaps TRBD2 as D (6 bases). Trimming stripped 5 bases from V and 2 bases from J, with 12 bases between. Germline CDR1 SGHNT, CDR2 YENEEA. The CDR3 runs 15 residues. In DNA form, the CDR3 reads TGTGCCAGCAGCAAAGGGACTGTAAACACCGGGGAGCTGTTTTTT. This codes for CASSKGTVNTGELFF. The full variable domain, its missing parts supplied by reference TRBV11-3 and TRBJ2-2, is EAGVVQSPRYKIIEKKQPVAFWCNPISGHNTLYWYLQNLGQGPELLIRYENEEAVDDSQLPKDRFSAERLKGVDSTLKIQPAELGDSAVYLCASSKGTVNTGELFFGEGSRLTVL.

V is TRBV6-1 and J is TRBJ2-7; 16 bases agree with TRBD2. This CDR3 contains 19 residues. The germline V gene has CDR1 MNHNS and CDR2 SASEGT. With 0 bases clipped from V and 2 bases from J, the junction kept 7 bases outside the gene matches. This CDR3 reads CASSEATYGTSGRAYEQYF. In DNA, the CDR3 is TGTGCCAGCAGTGAAGCGACGTACGGGACTAGCGGGAGGGCCTACGAGCAGTACTTC.

This rearrangement joins TRBV7-3 to TRBJ2-1; the match to TRBD1 covers 7 bases. V lost 5 bases to trimming and J lost 8 bases; unmatched junction nucleotides: 12. Germline assignment: CDR1 SGHTA and CDR2 FQGTGA. The CDR3 is made up of 15 amino acids. The CDR3 nucleotides are TGTGCCAGCAGCCCGTCCCGGGACAGAATTCATGAGCAGTTCTTC. Its protein product is CASSPSRDRIHEQFF.

This sequence joins TRBV18 and TRBJ2-4, with 7 bases lining up with TRBD1. Germline trimming cut 0 bases from V and 4 bases from J; bases unmatched to any gene: 6. Germline-derived CDR1 and CDR2 are KGHSH and LQKENI. The CDR3 consists of 16 residues. CDR3 sequence: CASSPPYRGEKNIQYF. The CDR3 DNA sequence: TGTGCCAGCTCACCACCGTACAGGGGCGAGAAAAACATTCAGTACTTC.

V usage is TRBV2 and J usage is TRBJ2-7; 8 positions match TRBD1. Trimming took 7 bases from V and 2 from J; bases not matched to a gene: 7. Germline lookup yields CDR1 SNHLY and CDR2 FYNNEI. The CDR3 is made up of 14 amino acids. The chain's CDR3 is CASKPTGEPYEQYF. CDR3 DNA sequence: TGTGCCAGCAAGCCGACAGGGGAACCCTACGAGCAGTACTTC.

V gene TRBV11-2 combines with J gene TRBJ1-1; TRBD1 matches 7 bases. The CDR3 is 14 residues long. The germline CDR1 and CDR2 sequences are SGHAT and FQNNGV. J was trimmed by 3 bases and V by 5 bases; bases with no gene match: 6. The CDR3, as DNA: TGTGCCAGCAGCAAGACAGGGTTCTACACTGAAGCTTTCTTT. Translated, it gives CASSKTGFYTEAFF.

The CDR3 region has the DNA TGTGCCAGCAGGAGCGGAAGGACTAGCGGGAACCTCCAAGAGACCCAGTACTTC. Its protein is CASRSGRTSGNLQETQYF. The rearrangement joins TRBV2 to TRBJ2-5; TRBD2 matches 12 bases. The CDR3 sequence is 18 residues long. Germline V gives CDR1 SNHLY, CDR2 FYNNEI. After removal of 6 bases from V and 1 base from J, the junction contained 12 bases not matched to a gene.

Within the sample, this clone is medium-sized. The chain links TRBV27 to TRBJ1-2; D is ambiguous. In germline, CDR1 is MNHEY, CDR2 SMNVEV (reference sequence). This CDR3 is 16 amino acids long. Trimming removed 0 bases from V and 4 bases from J, with 15 bases in between. CDR3 in amino acids: CASSLSPGTMSYGYTF. CDR3 coding DNA: TGTGCCAGCAGTTTATCCCCAGGTACGATGAGCTATGGCTACACCTTC.

This clone has just one count. The rearrangement links TRBV19 to TRBJ2-2; TRBD1 agrees at 9 bases. The germline gives CDR1 LNHDA, CDR2 SQIVND (reference sequence). The ends lost 7 bases at V and 4 bases at J; junction bases unmatched: 7. The CDR3 has 15 residues. The CDR3 here is CASKGDRVGTGELFF. The CDR3 DNA reads TGTGCCAGTAAGGGGGACAGGGTCGGCACCGGGGAGCTGTTTTTT.

The chain carries TRBV7-3 and TRBJ2-1, with TRBD2 matching over 8 bases. CDR3 length: 15 amino acids. Per germline, CDR1 SGHTA and CDR2 FQGTGA. Trimming cost V 5 bases and J 9 bases; bases outside gene matches: 12. CDR3 sequence reads: CASSPLSGSVGEQFF. DNA of the CDR3: TGTGCCAGCAGCCCCCTGAGCGGGAGCGTCGGTGAGCAGTTCTTC.

This clone appeared a single time. The chain links TRBV19 to TRBJ2-7; D perhaps matches TRBD2 (6 bases). The CDR3 is 13 amino acids. Germline lookup yields CDR1 LNHDA and CDR2 SQIVND (reference sequence). Deletions cut 7 bases from V and 5 bases from J, with 15 bases between. The CDR3 DNA sequence: TGTGCCAGTACTGCCGGGAGAGTTGACGAGCAGTACTTC. Encoded protein: CASTAGRVDEQYF. The whole variable domain, remainder taken from reference TRBV19 and TRBJ2-7, is DGGITQSPKYLFRKEGQNVTLSCEQNLNHDAMYWYRQDPGQGLRLIYYSQIVNDFQKGDIAEGYSVSREKKESFPLTVTSAQKNPTAFYLCASTAGRVDEQYFGPGTRLTVT.

This chain uses TRBV7-2 with TRBJ2-5; 13 bases agree with TRBD2. This CDR3 is 13 amino acids long. The ends lost 8 bases at V and 6 bases at J; junction bases unmatched: 3. Germline CDR1 is SGHTA and CDR2 is FQGNSA. The CDR3 nucleotides are TGTGCCAGCGGACTAGCGGGAGAACAGACCCAGTACTTC. Translation: CASGLAGEQTQYF. The full variable domain, with the rest looked up from reference TRBV7-2 and TRBJ2-5, is GAGVSQSPSNKVTEKGKDVELRCDPISGHTALYWYRQSLGQGLEFLIYFQGNSAPDKSGLPSDRFSAERTGGSVSTLTIQRTQQEDSAVYLCASGLAGEQTQYFGPGTRLLVL.

This sequence joins TRBV5-1 and TRBJ2-3, with 7 bases that match TRBD2. Per germline, CDR1 SGHRS and CDR2 YFSETQ. The CDR3 covers 15 residues. The V and J ends lost 5 bases and 3 bases, in that order; junction bases with no gene match: 9. This chain's CDR3 is CASRYELAGTDTQYF. CDR3 in DNA: TGCGCCAGCAGATACGAGTTAGCGGGTACAGATACGCAGTATTTT.

The CDR3 sequence is CASSLAQGNGQPQHF. CDR3 bases: TGTGCCAGCAGTTTAGCACAGGGGAACGGCCAGCCCCAGCATTTT. This chain connects TRBV28 to TRBJ1-5; 7 positions agree with TRBD1. Germline assignment: CDR1 MDHEN and CDR2 SYDVKM. The CDR3 is 15 residues long. Losses at the gene ends were 2 bases for V and 7 bases for J; bases not matched to a gene: 8. The whole variable domain, remainder taken from reference TRBV28 and TRBJ1-5, is DVKVTQSSRYLVKRTGEKVFLECVQDMDHENMFWYRQDPGLGLRLIYFSYDVKMKEKGDIPEGYSVSREKKERFSLILESASTNQTSMYLCASSLAQGNGQPQHFGDGTRLSIL.

This chain connects TRBV18 to TRBJ2-7; a weak D match, TRBD2 (5 bases). Germline V gene data show CDR1 as KGHSH and CDR2 as LQKENI. The CDR3 spans 13 residues. V was trimmed by 3 bases and J by 5 bases, leaving 11 bases between them. The CDR3 protein is CASSPLGVNEQYF. In DNA, the CDR3 is TGTGCCAGCTCACCCCTCGGGGTTAACGAGCAGTACTTC. The complete variable domain, with remaining parts taken from reference TRBV18 and TRBJ2-7, reads NAGVMQNPRHLVRRRGQEARLRCSPMKGHSHVYWYRQLPEEGLKFMVYLQKENIIDESGMPKERFSAEFPKEGPSILRIQQVVRGDSAAYFCASSPLGVNEQYFGPGTRLTVT.

This chain connects TRBV7-2 to TRBJ2-1, with D perhaps matching TRBD2 (5 bases). The CDR3 contains 12 residues. V lost 5 bases, J lost 4 bases, and 6 bases lay in between. The germline V gene has CDR1 SGHTA and CDR2 FQGNSA. CDR3 in DNA: TGTGCCAGCAGCGGAGGTTACAATGAGCAGTTCTTC. Translated: CASSGGYNEQFF.